The rows below give T cell receptor beta chains drawn from one sample of a study of T cell responses to AZD1222 COVID-19 vaccine. TCRdb's table, derived via immunoSEQ multiplex PCR, lists solely in-frame clones and lacks some. The data hold 85,000 to 90,000 clones, with 88% observed a single time. The source material was peripheral blood, sampled on day 0 of AZD1222 vaccination. The receptors were sampled from an adult in good health. The CDR3 runs from the conserved cysteine through the conserved F or W. The order of the fields is J gene, clone size, D gene, V gene, CDR3 DNA, CDR3 protein. A D gene is named only where the DNA matches it firmly. Not all rows give a size; the values are once, few, many and, for expanded clones, a class.

J gene: TRBJ1-6
clone size: -
D gene: -
V gene: TRBV18
CDR3 DNA: TGTGCCAGCTCAAACGGGGCCTCCTATAATTCACCCCTCCACTTT
CDR3 protein: CASSNGASYNSPLHF

J gene: TRBJ1-2
clone size: -
D gene: -
V gene: TRBV3-1/TRBV3-2
CDR3 DNA: TGTGCCAGCAGCCAGGCTAACTATGGCTACACCTTC
CDR3 protein: CASSQANYGYTF

J gene: TRBJ1-1
clone size: -
D gene: -
V gene: TRBV9
CDR3 DNA: TGTGCCAGCAGTCCCGAGGAGGACGAAGCTTTCTTT
CDR3 protein: CASSPEEDEAFF

J gene: TRBJ2-7
clone size: -
D gene: -
V gene: TRBV5-8
CDR3 DNA: TGTGCCAGCAGCTTGAATAGCGGTTCCTACGAGCAGTACTTC
CDR3 protein: CASSLNSGSYEQYF

J gene: TRBJ2-3
clone size: -
D gene: -
V gene: TRBV2
CDR3 DNA: TGTGCCAGCAGGGAACAACAAGATACGCAGTATTTT
CDR3 protein: CASREQQDTQYF

J gene: TRBJ1-5
clone size: -
D gene: -
V gene: TRBV6-5
CDR3 DNA: TGTGCCAGCAGTTACTCCCAGGGATTCGGCCAGCCCCAGCATTTT
CDR3 protein: CASSYSQGFGQPQHF

J gene: TRBJ2-7
clone size: -
D gene: TRBD2
V gene: TRBV3-1/TRBV3-2
CDR3 DNA: TGTGCCAGCAGCCCAGCTGCGGGAGGCCCGGGGGAGCAGTACTTC
CDR3 protein: CASSPAAGGPGEQYF

J gene: TRBJ2-3
clone size: -
D gene: -
V gene: TRBV28
CDR3 DNA: TGTGCCAGCAGTTGGACAAGTATCACAGATACGCAGTATTTT
CDR3 protein: CASSWTSITDTQYF

J gene: TRBJ1-5
clone size: -
D gene: TRBD1
V gene: TRBV28
CDR3 DNA: TGTGCCAGCAGGGTTGGGGACAGTCTTTTTCAGCCCCAGCATTTT
CDR3 protein: CASRVGDSLFQPQHF

J gene: TRBJ2-1
clone size: -
D gene: -
V gene: TRBV7-9
CDR3 DNA: TGTGCCAGCAGCTCCTCCGGGACGAATCCCAATGAGCAGTTCTTC
CDR3 protein: CASSSSGTNPNEQFF

J gene: TRBJ2-2
clone size: once
D gene: TRBD1
V gene: TRBV28
CDR3 DNA: TGTGCCAGCAGTTCCCTATGGGTCAAGGGGGCGGACACCGGGGAGCTGTTTTTT
CDR3 protein: CASSSLWVKGADTGELFF

J gene: TRBJ2-7
clone size: -
D gene: TRBD2
V gene: TRBV28
CDR3 DNA: TGTGCCAGCAGTTTTTCTCCTAGCGGGAACTCCTACGAGCAGTACTTC
CDR3 protein: CASSFSPSGNSYEQYF

J gene: TRBJ1-5
clone size: -
D gene: -
V gene: TRBV7-2
CDR3 DNA: TGTGCCAGCAGCTTAGATCGGGACATAAATCAGCCCCAGCATTTT
CDR3 protein: CASSLDRDINQPQHF

J gene: TRBJ2-1
clone size: -
D gene: -
V gene: TRBV7-3
CDR3 DNA: TGTGCCAGCAGCTTAATGGGGTTAGCAGATGAGCAGTTCTTC
CDR3 protein: CASSLMGLADEQFF

J gene: TRBJ1-4
clone size: -
D gene: -
V gene: TRBV7-4
CDR3 DNA: TGTGCCAGCAGCTTAGAAGAAGGGGCAGGCCTAAGCGATGAAAAACTGTTTTTT
CDR3 protein: CASSLEEGAGLSDEKLFF